A selection of T cell receptor beta chains follows, all from one sample in a study of T cell changes during pregnancy in multiple sclerosis. The repertoire was sequenced with immunoSEQ multiplex PCR; TCRdb's copy has only in-frame clones and lacks some. This table holds approximately 70,000 clones, roughly 90% found once. The source was peripheral blood, collected in the first trimester of pregnancy. Every receptor here comes from a female donor in good health, enrolled as a control in a pregnancy study. Each CDR3 is given with its conserved first and last residue. A D gene is named only where the DNA matches it firmly. A clone size is listed for some rows: how often the clone was seen (once, few, many), or a class if it is expanded.

TRBV5-1	TRBJ2-5	-	-	CASSQVTGAQETQYF	TGCGCCAGCAGCCAGGTAACGGGAGCTCAAGAGACCCAGTACTTC
TRBV10-3	TRBJ2-4	once	-	CAISVVDTKNIQYF	TGTGCCATCAGTGTCGTAGATACCAAAAACATTCAGTACTTC
TRBV29-1	TRBJ2-7	-	-	CSVETQDYEQYF	TGCAGCGTTGAAACTCAGGATTACGAGCAGTACTTC
TRBV19	TRBJ2-1	-	TRBD2	CASSRGTISNEEQFF	TGTGCCAGTAGTAGAGGGACTATATCGAATGAGGAGCAGTTCTTC
TRBV4-1	TRBJ2-7	-	-	CASSQGAGSPYEQYF	TGCGCCAGCAGCCAAGGCGCAGGGTCGCCCTACGAGCAGTACTTC
TRBV6-6	TRBJ1-2	once	TRBD1	CASSYRDRRDRYTF	TGTGCCAGCAGTTACCGGGACAGGAGGGATCGGTACACCTTC
TRBV19	TRBJ1-2	-	-	CAPRRGGYTF	TGTGCCCCCAGACGGGGAGGCTACACCTTC
TRBV2	TRBJ2-7	-	TRBD1	CASMLGQGYYEQYF	TGTGCCAGCATGCTGGGACAGGGATACTACGAGCAGTACTTC
TRBV7-2	TRBJ2-1	once	TRBD2	CASSDIPGLAEQFF	TGTGCCAGCAGCGACATCCCGGGACTAGCGGAGCAGTTCTTC
TRBV11-2	TRBJ2-5	-	-	CASSLVGGYQETQYF	TGTGCCAGCAGCTTAGTAGGGGGATACCAAGAGACCCAGTACTTC
TRBV28	TRBJ2-7	-	TRBD2	CASSPRSGSTYEQYF	TGTGCCAGCAGTCCACGTAGCGGGTCGACCTACGAGCAGTACTTC
TRBV5-4	TRBJ2-5	-	TRBD1	CASSLGTAQETQYF	TGTGCCAGCAGCTTAGGGACAGCCCAAGAGACCCAGTACTTC
TRBV5-4	TRBJ2-7	-	-	CASSSRDGEGVQYF	TGTGCCAGCAGCTCAAGGGATGGCGAGGGGGTGCAGTACTTC
TRBV28	TRBJ2-1	-	TRBD2	CAESGLASEQFF	TGTGCCGAATCAGGACTAGCCTCTGAGCAGTTCTTC
TRBV2	TRBJ2-1	-	-	CASSPASWGAVEQFF	TGTGCCAGCAGCCCAGCCTCCTGGGGAGCTGTTGAGCAGTTCTTC
TRBV19	TRBJ2-7	few	-	CASSIDFRGEQYF	TGTGCCAGTAGTATCGATTTCCGGGGAGAGCAGTACTTC
TRBV6-5	TRBJ2-6	few	-	CASSSRVSGANVLTF	TGTGCCAGCAGTTCCAGGGTGAGCGGGGCCAACGTCCTGACTTTC
TRBV2	TRBJ2-7	-	TRBD2	CASSSGTSLYEQYF	TGTGCCAGCAGTAGCGGGACTAGCTTATACGAGCAGTACTTC
TRBV15	TRBJ2-2	-	-	CATSRDVAVPGELFF	TGTGCCACCAGCAGAGATGTAGCGGTCCCCGGGGAGCTGTTTTTT
TRBV5-4	TRBJ2-5	-	-	CASSLNTRKETQYF	TGTGCCAGCAGCTTGAACACCAGAAAAGAGACCCAGTACTTC
TRBV7-7	TRBJ2-1	-	-	CASSLGHGNEQFF	TGTGCTAGCAGCCTCGGACATGGGAATGAGCAGTTCTTC
TRBV13	TRBJ1-2	-	-	CASSQDQRRGFYGYTF	TGTGCCAGCAGCCAAGATCAGCGGCGGGGGTTCTATGGCTACACCTTC
TRBV28	TRBJ2-5	once	-	CASSLEIRFQETQYF	TGTGCCAGCAGTTTAGAGATACGATTCCAAGAGACCCAGTACTTC
TRBV7-8	TRBJ2-5	-	-	CASTTDEEFRAQYF	TGTGCCAGCACTACGGACGAGGAATTCAGGGCCCAGTACTTC
TRBV29-1	TRBJ2-5	-	-	CSSSGNQETQYF	TGCAGCTCCTCCGGGAACCAAGAGACCCAGTACTTC
TRBV18	TRBJ2-1	-	TRBD2	CASSPLSEWREAGNEQFF	TGTGCCAGCTCACCACTCTCCGAGTGGCGGGAGGCGGGCAATGAGCAGTTCTTC
TRBV6-6	TRBJ2-1	-	TRBD2	CASSLAGAYNEQFF	TGTGCCAGCAGTCTAGCGGGGGCCTACAATGAGCAGTTCTTC
TRBV29-1	TRBJ2-2	-	-	CSVSRTASNTGELFF	TGCAGCGTTTCTAGGACAGCCTCAAACACCGGGGAGCTGTTTTTT
TRBV27	TRBJ2-2	-	-	CASSFLVTGELFF	TGTGCCAGCAGTTTCTTAGTCACCGGGGAGCTGTTTTTT
TRBV10-3	TRBJ1-3	-	-	CAISSDRPNSGNTIYF	TGTGCCATCAGTTCTGACAGGCCCAATTCTGGAAACACCATATATTTT
TRBV18	TRBJ2-3	-	-	CASGNGQRSGTDTQYF	TGTGCCAGCGGGAACGGACAGCGCTCTGGCACAGATACGCAGTATTTT
TRBV2	TRBJ2-6	-	TRBD1	CASGSSFLGTASSGANVLTF	TGTGCCAGCGGAAGCTCTTTTCTGGGGACAGCGAGCTCTGGGGCCAACGTCCTGACTTTC
TRBV29-1	TRBJ2-3	-	TRBD1	CSVGQGADTQYF	TGCAGCGTTGGACAGGGGGCAGATACGCAGTATTTT
TRBV9	TRBJ2-1	once	TRBD2	CASSVDPAGDYNEQFF	TGTGCCAGCAGCGTAGATCCAGCGGGAGACTACAATGAGCAGTTCTTC
TRBV5-6	TRBJ2-3	-	-	CASSSPSGTDTQYF	TGTGCCAGCAGCTCCCCTTCGGGCACAGATACGCAGTATTTT
TRBV5-1	TRBJ2-7	-	-	CASSLAWDTYEQYF	TGCGCCAGCAGCTTGGCCTGGGACACTTACGAGCAGTACTTC
TRBV5-1	TRBJ1-2	-	TRBD1	CASSFTGDYGYTF	TGCGCCAGCAGCTTCACAGGGGACTATGGCTACACCTTC
TRBV5-6	TRBJ1-5	-	-	CASSLGAGVNQPQHF	TGTGCCAGCAGCTTGGGGGCAGGGGTCAATCAGCCCCAGCATTTT
TRBV6-1	TRBJ2-1	-	TRBD1	CASSEYTPGTGGDEQFF	TGTGCCAGCAGTGAGTATACGCCCGGGACAGGGGGCGATGAGCAGTTCTTC
TRBV10-3	TRBJ2-3	-	TRBD2	CAISTGTSGTDTQYF	TGTGCCATCAGTACCGGGACTAGCGGAACAGATACGCAGTATTTT
TRBV20-1	TRBJ1-2	-	-	CSATGFGGYTF	TGCAGTGCCACAGGGTTCGGAGGCTACACCTTC
TRBV19	TRBJ1-1	few	-	CASSIGGQQAFF	TGTGCCAGTAGTATAGGAGGACAACAAGCTTTCTTT
TRBV12-2	TRBJ2-3	once	-	CALPNRDRAGTDTQYF	TGTGCATTACCTAACCGGGACAGGGCTGGCACAGATACGCAGTATTTT